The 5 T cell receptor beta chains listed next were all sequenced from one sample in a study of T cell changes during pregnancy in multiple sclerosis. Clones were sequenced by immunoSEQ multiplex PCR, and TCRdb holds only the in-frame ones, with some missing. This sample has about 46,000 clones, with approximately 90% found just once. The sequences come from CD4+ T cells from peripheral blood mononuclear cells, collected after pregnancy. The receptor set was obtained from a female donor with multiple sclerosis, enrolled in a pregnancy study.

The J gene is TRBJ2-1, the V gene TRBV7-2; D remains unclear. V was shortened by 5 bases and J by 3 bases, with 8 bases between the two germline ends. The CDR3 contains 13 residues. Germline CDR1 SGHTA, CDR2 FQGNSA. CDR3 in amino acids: CASSAYNYNEQFF. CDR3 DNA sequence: TGTGCCAGCAGCGCCTATAACTACAATGAGCAGTTCTTC.

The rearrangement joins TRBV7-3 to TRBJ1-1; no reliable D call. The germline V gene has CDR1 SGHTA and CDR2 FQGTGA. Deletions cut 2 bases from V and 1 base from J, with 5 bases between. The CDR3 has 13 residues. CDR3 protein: CASSLVRNTEAFF. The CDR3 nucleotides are TGTGCCAGCAGCTTAGTTAGGAACACTGAAGCTTTCTTT.

CDR3 coding DNA: TGTGCCAGCAGCCATACAGGGTACACCGGGGAGCTGTTTTTT. This codes for CASSHTGYTGELFF. The genes are TRBV5-6 and TRBJ2-2; D perhaps matches TRBD1 (6 bases). There are 14 residues in the CDR3. CDR1 and CDR2 (germline): SGHDT, YYEEEE. Trimming took 4 bases from V and 3 from J, leaving 10 bases between them.

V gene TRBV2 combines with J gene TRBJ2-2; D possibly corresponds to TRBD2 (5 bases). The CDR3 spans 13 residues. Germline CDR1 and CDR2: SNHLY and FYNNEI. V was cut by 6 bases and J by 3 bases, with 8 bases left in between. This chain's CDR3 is CASRELDTGELFF. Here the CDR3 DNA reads TGTGCCAGCAGGGAACTAGACACCGGGGAGCTGTTTTTT.

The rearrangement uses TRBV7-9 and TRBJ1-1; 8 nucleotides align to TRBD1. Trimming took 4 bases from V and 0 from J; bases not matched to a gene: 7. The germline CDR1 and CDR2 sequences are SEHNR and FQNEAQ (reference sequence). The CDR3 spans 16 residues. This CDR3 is CASSSRDRPMNTEAFF. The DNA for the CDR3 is TGTGCCAGCAGCTCACGGGACAGGCCTATGAACACTGAAGCTTTCTTT.